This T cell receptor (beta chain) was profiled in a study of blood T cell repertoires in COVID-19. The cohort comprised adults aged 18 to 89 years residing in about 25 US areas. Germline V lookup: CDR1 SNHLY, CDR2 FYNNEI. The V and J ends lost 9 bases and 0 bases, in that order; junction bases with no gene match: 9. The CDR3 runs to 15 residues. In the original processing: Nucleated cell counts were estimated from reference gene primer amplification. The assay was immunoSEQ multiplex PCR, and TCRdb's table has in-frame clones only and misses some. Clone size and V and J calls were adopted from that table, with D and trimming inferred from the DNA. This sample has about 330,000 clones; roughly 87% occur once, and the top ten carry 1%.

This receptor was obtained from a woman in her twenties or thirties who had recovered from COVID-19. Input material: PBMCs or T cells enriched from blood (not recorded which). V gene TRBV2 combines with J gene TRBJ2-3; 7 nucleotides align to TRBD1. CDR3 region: CASSTGSSSTDTQYF. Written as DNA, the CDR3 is TGTGCCAGTTCGACAGGGTCCTCTAGCACAGATACGCAGTATTTT.